This T cell receptor beta chain was recovered during a study of blood T cell repertoires in COVID-19. For the study at large: Some COVID-19 samples were acute and others convalescent; all came from the United States, Italy and Spain.

Produced via immunoSEQ multiplex PCR; TCRdb's table is partial and in-frame only. The sample lists tens of thousands of clones; approximately 80% were seen once. This CDR3 contains 14 residues. In germline, CDR1 is MDHEN, CDR2 SYDVKM. V lost 2 bases to trimming and J lost 7 bases, with 14 bases between them. The source of this sequence is a man younger than 40 with COVID-19, enrolled during active disease. The chain carries TRBV28 and TRBJ1-2; possible D gene TRBD1, 5 bases. The specimen was peripheral blood. CDR3 region: CASSLGAVRRGYTF. For the CDR3, the DNA is TGTGCCAGCAGTTTAGGGGCAGTAAGGCGTGGCTACACCTTC.